The clone carrying this T cell receptor beta chain appeared many times. MiXCR, applied by TCRdb to the 5' RACE reads, yields one record per CDR3 protein. Of some 42,000 distinct CDR3 sequences in the sample, about 6.5% were seen once. The data stem from a study of early T cells in non-severe SARS-CoV-2 infection. V gave up 1 base and J gave up 6 bases; unmatched junction bases: 4. This CDR3 spans 15 amino acids. Germline V gives CDR1 SGDLS, CDR2 YYNGEE. This material consisted of whole blood, taken at baseline. This clonotype was sampled from an adult who was a healthcare worker with PCR-confirmed SARS-CoV-2 infection or an uninfected control (not recorded which). The chain links TRBV9 to TRBJ1-6; 7 nucleotides match TRBD1. The CDR3 sequence: CASSVLQGPNSPLHF. CDR3 coding DNA: TGTGCCAGCAGCGTATTACAGGGGCCTAATTCACCCCTCCACTTT. Full variable domain (missing parts from reference TRBV9 and TRBJ1-6): DSGVTQTPKHLITATGQRVTLRCSPRSGDLSVYWYQQSLDQGLQFLIQYYNGEERAKGNILERFSAQQFPDLHSELNLSSLELGDSALYFCASSVLQGPNSPLHFGNGTRLTVT.